The clone carrying this TCR beta chain showed up just a few times. Germline V CDR1 and CDR2: SEHNR, FQNEAQ (reference sequence). Trimming shortened V by 1 base and J by 10 bases, and 14 bases separated the two germline ends. The CDR3 consists of 14 residues. Sequencing was performed with immunoSEQ multiplex PCR; in TCRdb, only in-frame clones are kept and a portion is missing. The table records approximately 45,000 clones, approximately 85% of them present only once. This specimen belongs to a study of blood T cell repertoires in COVID-19. Sequenced input: peripheral blood. This clonotype originated in a human donor in a cohort sampled during active COVID-19. V gene TRBV7-9 combines with J gene TRBJ1-5; D unresolved. CDR3: CASSLGGDVSPQHF. CDR3 nucleotides: TGTGCCAGCAGCTTAGGGGGAGACGTATCTCCCCAGCATTTT.